This TCR beta chain derives from a study of cytomegalovirus exposure and HLA in healthy donors. Points from the study as a whole: The productive fraction for most TCR beta V segments was about 87% or about 30% in an earlier analysis.

From germline, CDR1 is SGHAT and CDR2 FQNNGV. Trimming stripped 0 bases from V and 7 bases from J, with 19 bases between. The CDR3 contains 16 residues. PCR amplification relied on 60 Vbeta primers (plus 13 Jbeta primers). Sequencing was performed with immunoSEQ multiplex PCR; in TCRdb, only in-frame clones are kept and a portion is missing. Among under 200,000 clones, 80% to 85% were seen once, and the ten largest hold more than 0.85%. Note on this clone: Its antigen is not known.

The receptor was isolated from a man between 25 and 39 years old in good health and CMV-seronegative. The chain couples TRBV11-2 to TRBJ2-7; the D gene is possibly TRBD2 (6 bases). Sequencing was carried out using PBMCs. The CDR3 sequence: CASSLERRQGGWEQYF. In DNA form, the CDR3 reads TGTGCCAGCAGCTTAGAACGCCGGCAGGGAGGTTGGGAGCAGTACTTC.